A single T cell receptor (beta chain) is shown here with its context. Its specificity is not known. This CDR3 comprises 15 residues. The V and J ends lost 5 bases and 8 bases, in that order; junction bases with no gene match: 14. Germline V gene data show CDR1 as DFQATT and CDR2 as SNEGSKA (reference sequence). These data originate in a study of T cells in Graves' hyperthyroidism and ophthalmopathy. Study results and limitations: Median prediction lead before ophthalmopathy onset was 5 to 7 months with the model. Blood also showed most of the thyroid clonotypes that were expanded above 0.001.

The diagnostic basis comprised clinical symptoms, serum thyroxine and TRAb, thyroid ultrasound and orbital computed tomography. The PBMCs were sourced from fresh peripheral blood (about 9.7 ml). There were TCR beta CDR3 regions amplified from RNA transcripts. The primer set for the first-round RT-PCR of the TCR CDR3 was HTBI. One entry per CDR3 protein results from TCRdb running MiXCR on the multiplex PCR reads. Counted here are about 400,000 distinct CDR3 sequences, 14% to 15% occurring once; the ten biggest clones make up roughly an eighth. The V call is TRBV20-1, the J call TRBJ2-2; TRBD2 aligns across 7 bases. The sequenced sample consisted of blood. The receptor was derived from a young man with Graves' ophthalmopathy. The CDR3 protein is CSAPLSFGAGGELFF. For the CDR3, the DNA is TGCAGTGCTCCCTTATCTTTTGGAGCGGGAGGGGAGCTGTTTTTT.